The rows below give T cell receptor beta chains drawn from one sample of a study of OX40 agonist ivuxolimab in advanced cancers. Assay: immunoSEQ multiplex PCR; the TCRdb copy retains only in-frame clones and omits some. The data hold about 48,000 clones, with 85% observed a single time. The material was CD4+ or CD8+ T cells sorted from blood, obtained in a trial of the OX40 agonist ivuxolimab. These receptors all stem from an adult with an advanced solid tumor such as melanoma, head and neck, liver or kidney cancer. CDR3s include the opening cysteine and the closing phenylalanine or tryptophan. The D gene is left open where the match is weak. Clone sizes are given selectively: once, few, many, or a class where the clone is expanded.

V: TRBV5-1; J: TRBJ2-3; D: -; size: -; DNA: TGCGCCAGCAGCTTGGAACCTAACAAGGGGGATACGCAGTATTTT; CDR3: CASSLEPNKGDTQYF
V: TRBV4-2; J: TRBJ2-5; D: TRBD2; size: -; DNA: TGTGCCAGCAGCCAGGAGACTAGCGGAGAGACCCAGTACTTC; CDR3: CASSQETSGETQYF
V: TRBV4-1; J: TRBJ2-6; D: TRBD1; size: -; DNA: TGCGCCAGCAGCTACTCCGGGACAGGTGCCTCTGGGGCCAACGTCCTGACTTTC; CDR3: CASSYSGTGASGANVLTF
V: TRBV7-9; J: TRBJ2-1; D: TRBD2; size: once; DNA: TGTGCCAGCAGCCTACTAGCGGGAGTCTACAATGAGCAGTTCTTC; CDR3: CASSLLAGVYNEQFF
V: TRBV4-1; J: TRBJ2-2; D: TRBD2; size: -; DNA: TGCGCCAGCAGCCAAGGGGGACTAGCGGTAAACACCGGGGAGCTGTTTTTT; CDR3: CASSQGGLAVNTGELFF
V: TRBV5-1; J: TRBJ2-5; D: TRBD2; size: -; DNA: TGCGCCAGCAGCCGAACTAGCGTAGAGACCCAGTACTTC; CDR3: CASSRTSVETQYF
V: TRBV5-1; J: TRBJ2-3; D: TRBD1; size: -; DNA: TGCGCCAGCAGACCTCCGGGACAGGGGGCTTTGGATACGCAGTATTTT; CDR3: CASRPPGQGALDTQYF
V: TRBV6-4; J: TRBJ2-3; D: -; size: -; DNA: TGTGCCAGCAGTGAAGGGGCGACAGATACGCAGTATTTT; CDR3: CASSEGATDTQYF
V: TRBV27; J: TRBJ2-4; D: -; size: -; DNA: TGTGCCAGCAGTCCATGGGACCGCAAAAACATTCAGTACTTC; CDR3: CASSPWDRKNIQYF
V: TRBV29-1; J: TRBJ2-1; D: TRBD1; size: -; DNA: TGCAGCGCCCCTACATACGGGACAGGGGGAATGGGTGAGCAGTTCTTC; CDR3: CSAPTYGTGGMGEQFF
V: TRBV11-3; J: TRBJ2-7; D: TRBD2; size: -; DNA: TGTGCCAGCAGCTTAGGGCTAGCGGGAGAACCCGCCTCGGACGAGCAGTACTTC; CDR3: CASSLGLAGEPASDEQYF
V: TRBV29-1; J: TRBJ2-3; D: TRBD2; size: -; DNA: TGCAGCGTTGGACTAGCGAGAACAGATACGCAGTATTTT; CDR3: CSVGLARTDTQYF
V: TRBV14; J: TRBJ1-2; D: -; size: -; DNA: TGTGCCAGCAGCCAAGGACAGTCTCCGGCTGGCTATGGCTACACCTTC; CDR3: CASSQGQSPAGYGYTF
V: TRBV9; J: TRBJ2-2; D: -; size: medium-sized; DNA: TGTGCCAGCAGCGTAGCCCAGGGGAACACCGGGGAGCTGTTTTTT; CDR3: CASSVAQGNTGELFF
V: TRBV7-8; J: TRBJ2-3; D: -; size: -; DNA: TGTGCCAGCAGCTTCAGGACTAACTACAAGAGCACAGATACGCAGTATTTT; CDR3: CASSFRTNYKSTDTQYF
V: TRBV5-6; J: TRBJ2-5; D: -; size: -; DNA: TGTGCCAGCATCCTCCGAGGTACCCAAGAGACCCAGTACTTC; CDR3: CASILRGTQETQYF
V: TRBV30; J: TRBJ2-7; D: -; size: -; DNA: TGTGCCTGGAGTGTACGAGGGGGAGGGCCTTACGAGCAGTACTTC; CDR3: CAWSVRGGGPYEQYF
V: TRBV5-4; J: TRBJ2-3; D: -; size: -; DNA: TGTGCCAGCAGCTGGGGTCCTCCCCTGGGGACAGATACGCAGTATTTT; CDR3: CASSWGPPLGTDTQYF
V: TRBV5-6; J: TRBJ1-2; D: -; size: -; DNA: TGTGCCAGCAGCAAAGACTCCCGGATTATTCTGACCTTC; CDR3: CASSKDSRIILTF
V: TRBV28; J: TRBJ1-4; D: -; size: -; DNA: TGTGCCAGCGGCAGGCTGGACAACGAAAAACTGTTTTTT; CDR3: CASGRLDNEKLFF
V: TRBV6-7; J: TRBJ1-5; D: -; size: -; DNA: TGTGCCAGCAGACCGGACAGTAATCAGCCCCAGCATTTT; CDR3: CASRPDSNQPQHF
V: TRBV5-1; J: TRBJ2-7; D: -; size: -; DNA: TGCGCCAGCAGGGAGACAGAATCTGCCTACGAGCAGTACTTC; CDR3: CASRETESAYEQYF
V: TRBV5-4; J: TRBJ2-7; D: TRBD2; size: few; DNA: TGTGCCAGCAGCTCAGGGACTAGCGGGATGGTCTACGAGCAGTACTTC; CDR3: CASSSGTSGMVYEQYF
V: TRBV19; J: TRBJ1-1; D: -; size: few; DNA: TGTGCCAGTAGTTCTGCGGGGGTGCTCACTGAAGCTTTCTTT; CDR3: CASSSAGVLTEAFF
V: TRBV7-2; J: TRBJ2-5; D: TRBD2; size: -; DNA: TGTGCCAGCAGCCTCGGGCTAGCGGGAGGGAGGAGAGAGACCCAGTACTTC; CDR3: CASSLGLAGGRRETQYF
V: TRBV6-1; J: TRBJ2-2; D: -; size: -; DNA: TGTGCCAGCAGGGGGAACACCGGGGAGCTGTTTTTT; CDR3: CASRGNTGELFF
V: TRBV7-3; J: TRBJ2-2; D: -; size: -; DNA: TGTGCCAGCGGGAGGCAAGCGAACACCGGGGAGCTGTTTTTT; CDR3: CASGRQANTGELFF
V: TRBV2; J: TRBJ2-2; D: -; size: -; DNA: TGTGCCAGCAGGCTTGGGGTAGCGTCCGGGGAGCTGTTTTTT; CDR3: CASRLGVASGELFF
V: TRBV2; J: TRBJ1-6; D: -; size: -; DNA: TGTGCCAGCAGTGGCGCCAGGTCCTCCGGTTCACCCCTCCACTTT; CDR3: CASSGARSSGSPLHF
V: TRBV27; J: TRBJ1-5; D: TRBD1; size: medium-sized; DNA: TGTGCCAGCAGGACTTTAGGGACAGGGAATCAGCCCCAGCATTTT; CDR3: CASRTLGTGNQPQHF
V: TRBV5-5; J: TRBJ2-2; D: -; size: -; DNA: TGTGCCAGCAGCTCCAGGGGAGGTAGTGAGGGTAACACCGGGGAGCTGTTTTTT; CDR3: CASSSRGGSEGNTGELFF
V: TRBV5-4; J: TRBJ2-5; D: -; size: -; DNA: TGTGCCAGCAGCCGCGGGGGCGGGTCTTTTCAAGAGACCCAGTACTTC; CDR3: CASSRGGGSFQETQYF
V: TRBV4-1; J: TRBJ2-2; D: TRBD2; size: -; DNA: TGCGCCAGCAGCCAAGGGAGCGGGAGGAGTAAAACCGGGGAGCTGTTTTTT; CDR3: CASSQGSGRSKTGELFF
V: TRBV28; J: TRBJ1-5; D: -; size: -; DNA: TGTGCCAGCAGCCGTGCGGGGAGCAATCAGCCCCAGCATTTT; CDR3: CASSRAGSNQPQHF
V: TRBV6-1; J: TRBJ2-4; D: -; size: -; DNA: TGTGCCAGCAGTGAATATGGCAGGGGAGCCAAAAACATTCAGTACTTC; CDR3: CASSEYGRGAKNIQYF
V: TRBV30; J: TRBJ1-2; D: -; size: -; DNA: TGTGCCTGGGGGGGGCTGTATAACTATGGCTACACCTTC; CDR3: CAWGGLYNYGYTF
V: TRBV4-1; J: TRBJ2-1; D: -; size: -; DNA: TGCGCCAGCAGCCAAGAACGGACAACAGAAGACAATGAGCAGTTCTTC; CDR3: CASSQERTTEDNEQFF
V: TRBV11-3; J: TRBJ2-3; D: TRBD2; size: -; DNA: TGTGCCAGCAGCCCGAGGGGGACTAGCGGGGCGAGCACAGATACGCAGTATTTT; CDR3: CASSPRGTSGASTDTQYF
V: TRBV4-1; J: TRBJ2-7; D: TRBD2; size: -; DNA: TGCGCCAGCAGCCAAGTCCGGCTAGCGGGAGTTGGTTCCTACGAGCAGTACTTC; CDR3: CASSQVRLAGVGSYEQYF
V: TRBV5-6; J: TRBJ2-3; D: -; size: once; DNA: TGTGCCAGCAGCGTGCCGGGACTCATGGAATCGACAGATACGCAGTATTTT; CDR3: CASSVPGLMESTDTQYF
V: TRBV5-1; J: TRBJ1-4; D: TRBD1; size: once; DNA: TGCGCCAGCAGCCCACCCGGCGGGACAGGGAATGAAAAACTGTTTTTT; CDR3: CASSPPGGTGNEKLFF
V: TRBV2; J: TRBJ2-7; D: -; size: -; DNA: TGTGCCAGCGGAGGGTGGGAACAGGTGAGCGAGCAGTACTTC; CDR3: CASGGWEQVSEQYF
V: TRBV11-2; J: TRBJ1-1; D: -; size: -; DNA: TGTGCCAGCAGCTTACAAATCGAAGCGAACACTGAAGCTTTCTTT; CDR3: CASSLQIEANTEAFF
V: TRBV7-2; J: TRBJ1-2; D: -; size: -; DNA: TGTGCCAGCAGCGCTGGGGCAGACGGGAGGGTCTATGGCTACACCTTC; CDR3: CASSAGADGRVYGYTF
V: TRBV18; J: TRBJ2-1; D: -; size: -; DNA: TGTGCCAGCTCACCATCACTGGGTCGCAATGAGCAGTTCTTC; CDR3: CASSPSLGRNEQFF
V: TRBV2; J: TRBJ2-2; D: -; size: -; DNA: TGTGCCAGCAGGGCAGGGTCTTCCACCGGGGAGCTGTTTTTT; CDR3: CASRAGSSTGELFF
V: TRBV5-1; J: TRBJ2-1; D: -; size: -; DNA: TGCGCCAGCAGCTTCCAGTCCTACAATGAGCAGTTCTTC; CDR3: CASSFQSYNEQFF
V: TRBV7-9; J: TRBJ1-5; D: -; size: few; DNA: TGTGCCAGCAGCTTAGACCTAAAGACAGATTATAGCAATCAGCCCCAGCATTTT; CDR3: CASSLDLKTDYSNQPQHF
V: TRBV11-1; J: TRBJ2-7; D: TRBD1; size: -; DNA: TGTGCCAGCAGCTTAGGCAGGGGGCGCGGCATCGAGCAGTACTTC; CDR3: CASSLGRGRGIEQYF
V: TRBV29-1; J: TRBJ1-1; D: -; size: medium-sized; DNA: TGCAGCGGGGGCGGAATGAACACTGAAGCTTTCTTT; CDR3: CSGGGMNTEAFF
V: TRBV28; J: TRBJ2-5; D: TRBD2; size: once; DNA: TGTGCCAGCCGGGGGACTAGCGGGAGTAACTTAGAGACCCAGTACTTC; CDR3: CASRGTSGSNLETQYF
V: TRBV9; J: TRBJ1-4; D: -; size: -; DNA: TGTGCCAGCAGCGTAGATGCCTATAATGAAAAACTGTTTTTT; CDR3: CASSVDAYNEKLFF
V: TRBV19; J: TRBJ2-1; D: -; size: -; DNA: TGTGCCAGTAGCCCGGGTGCCTACAATGAGCAGTTCTTC; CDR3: CASSPGAYNEQFF
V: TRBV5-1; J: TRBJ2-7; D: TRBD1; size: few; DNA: TGCGCCAGCTCGGGACAGGGAGGGTACGAGCAGTACTTC; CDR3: CASSGQGGYEQYF
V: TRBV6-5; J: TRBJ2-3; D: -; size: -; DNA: TGTGCCAGCAGCCCGACAGGGACTAGCACAGATACGCAGTATTTT; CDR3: CASSPTGTSTDTQYF
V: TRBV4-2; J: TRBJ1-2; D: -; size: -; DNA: TGTGCCAGCAGCCAAGAACGGGAGGTCGGCTATGGCTACACCTTC; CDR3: CASSQEREVGYGYTF
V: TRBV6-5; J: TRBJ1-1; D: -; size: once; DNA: TGTGCCAGCAGTTCCACCCCGGAGACTGAAGCTTTCTTT; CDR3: CASSSTPETEAFF
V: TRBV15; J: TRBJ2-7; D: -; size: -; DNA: TGTGCCACCAGCAGCGACAGGTACGAGCAGTACTTC; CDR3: CATSSDRYEQYF